One sample yielded the 32 T cell receptor beta chains listed below, sequenced in a study of blood T cells in healthy people across ages. PCR was performed a second time for roughly 7 to 11 cycles using a sample-barcoded 5' primer and a J-beta primer mix. One entry per CDR3 protein, called by TCRdb with MiXCR from the 5' RACE reads. Seen here are 780,000 or so distinct CDR3 sequences, roughly 25% observed once, and the top ten hold under 4.5%. The same sample was also used in a study of T cells of mothers and their children.

Sequencing was done on a sample of blood. The receptors come from a boy under 18 in good health.

This clonotype turned up a few times. The chain is built from TRBV28 and TRBJ1-1; D not resolved. Germline V gene data show CDR1 as MDHEN and CDR2 as SYDVKM. Trimming cost V 6 bases and J 5 bases, with 28 bases left between them. This CDR3 contains 18 residues. This chain's CDR3 is CASSPRVGSRWAMTEAFF. The CDR3 bases are TGTGCCAGCAGCCCCAGAGTTGGCTCACGCTGGGCGATGACTGAAGCTTTCTTT.

This clonotype was picked up a small number of times. The chain recombines TRBV29-1 with TRBJ2-1; D ambiguous. The CDR3 spans 13 residues. V lost 0 bases to trimming and J lost 5 bases, with 8 bases between them. The V gene's germline CDR1 is SQVTM and CDR2 ANQGSEA. The CDR3 DNA reads as TGCAGCGTTGAAGATGGGTTTGACAATGAGCAGTTCTTC. This codes for CSVEDGFDNEQFF.

J is TRBJ2-5 and V is TRBV10-3; 8 positions agree with TRBD1. This CDR3 is 14 amino acids long. V shed 3 bases, J shed 5 bases, and the junction held 5 bases outside the gene matches. Germline CDR1 reads ENHRY; CDR2 reads SYGVKD. CDR3 amino acids: CAISDRGPLETQYF. The CDR3 DNA follows: TGTGCCATCAGTGACAGGGGGCCATTGGAGACCCAGTACTTC.

This clonotype was picked up many times. This chain links TRBV10-2 with TRBJ2-5; tentatively, D is TRBD2 (5 bases). In germline, CDR1 is WSHSY, CDR2 SAAADI. This CDR3 is built from 16 residues. V lost 3 bases and J 3 bases, leaving 17 bases between the germline ends. In DNA, the CDR3 is TGCGCCAGCAGTGAACGAACTTGGACTGGAAAAGAGACCCAGTACTTC. Its translation is CASSERTWTGKETQYF.

The chain links TRBV20-1 to TRBJ2-3, with 9 bases aligning to TRBD2. Germline V CDR1 and CDR2: DFQATT, SNEGSKA (reference sequence). There are 15 residues in the CDR3. V was clipped by 2 bases and J by 2 bases; unmatched bases: 5. The CDR3 protein is CSARLAGDLTDTQYF. CDR3 bases: TGCAGTGCTAGATTAGCGGGGGACCTCACAGATACGCAGTATTTT.

This chain links TRBV20-1 with TRBJ2-1; 8 nucleotides align to TRBD2. In germline, CDR1 is DFQATT, CDR2 SNEGSKA (reference sequence). This CDR3 spans 14 amino acids. The CDR3 DNA reads as TGCAGCCAAAAGCGGGAGCTTCCCTACAATGAGCAGTTCTTC. It codes for CSQKRELPYNEQFF.

V is TRBV15 and J is TRBJ2-5, with D unclear. The assigned J gene may be wrong: the sequence end matches TRBJ2-1 better. This CDR3 region has 15 residues. Germline values: CDR1 LNHNV, CDR2 YYDKDF (reference sequence). The CDR3 is CATSGTLGKGNEQFF. In DNA form, the CDR3 reads TGTGCCACCAGCGGAACCCTGGGGAAGGGCAATGAGCAGTTCTTC.

The chain couples TRBV20-1 to TRBJ2-5; 14 nucleotides line up with TRBD2. The V and J ends lost 0 bases and 4 bases, in that order; junction bases with no gene match: 10. The CDR3 totals 18 residues. Germline V CDR1 and CDR2: DFQATT, SNEGSKA (reference sequence). This CDR3 is CSAREAGLAGERGETQYF. The CDR3 nucleotides read TGCAGTGCTAGAGAAGCGGGACTAGCGGGAGAAAGAGGAGAGACCCAGTACTTC.

This clonotype occurred a few times. The chain employs TRBV29-1 and TRBJ2-2; weak D call: TRBD1 (5 bases). Germline V gene lookup returns CDR1 SQVTM and CDR2 ANQGSEA. The CDR3 consists of 13 residues. V dropped 3 bases and J dropped 0 bases, with 5 bases sitting between them. The CDR3 DNA is TGCAGCGTTGACAGGGCGAACACCGGGGAGCTGTTTTTT. Translation: CSVDRANTGELFF.

The gene calls are TRBV12-3 or TRBV12-4 and TRBJ1-5; D ambiguous. CDR3 length: 15 residues. V shed 1 base and J shed 4 bases, with 11 bases lying between them. CDR3 sequence (DNA): TGTGCCAGCAGTTTAGAAGGCAGCCGGAATCAGCCCCAGCATTTT. This sequence encodes CASSLEGSRNQPQHF.

This chain links TRBV3-1 with TRBJ2-5, with D unclear. The germline V gene encodes CDR1 LGHDT and CDR2 YNNKEL (reference sequence). The CDR3 totals 13 residues. The germline V and J ends were trimmed by 4 bases and 5 bases, with 11 bases remaining between them. The CDR3 region has the DNA TGTGCCAGCAGCCTGGCTCCATGGGAGACCCAGTACTTC. It codes for CASSLAPWETQYF.

This clonotype was seen a few times. V and J are TRBV6-5 and TRBJ2-5; no clear D gene. Trimming took 6 bases from V and 3 from J, leaving 14 bases between them. This CDR3 contains 14 residues. Per germline, CDR1 MNHEY and CDR2 SVGAGI. The CDR3 here is CASSEGQDEETQYF. The CDR3 DNA follows: TGTGCCAGCAGCGAAGGGCAAGATGAAGAGACCCAGTACTTC.

This clonotype was seen only a few times. The V gene is TRBV11-2, the J gene TRBJ2-1; 9 bases align to TRBD1. The germline V gene encodes CDR1 SGHAT and CDR2 FQNNGV. J lost 5 bases, V lost 7 bases, and 6 bases had no gene match. This CDR3 is 14 amino acids long. CDR3 region: CASTWGQGNNEQFF. CDR3 bases: TGTGCCAGCACCTGGGGACAGGGCAACAATGAGCAGTTCTTC.

The CDR3 spells CATSDPGQRYNEQFF. The DNA for the CDR3 is TGTGCCACCAGTGATCCGGGACAGCGATACAATGAGCAGTTCTTC. The J gene is TRBJ2-1, the V gene TRBV24-1, with 7 positions matching TRBD1. V lost 3 bases to trimming and J lost 4 bases; unmatched junction nucleotides: 5. The germline gives CDR1 KGHDR, CDR2 SFDVKD. The CDR3 totals 15 residues.

The chain uses TRBV27 and TRBJ2-1, with 9 positions matching TRBD2. The J call may be incorrect, as the DNA end agrees better with TRBJ2-7. The germline V gene has CDR1 MNHEY and CDR2 SMNVEV (reference sequence). The CDR3 extends over 14 amino acids. Here the CDR3 reads CASSAGLALHEQYF. The CDR3 region has the DNA TGTGCCAGCAGTGCGGGACTAGCCTTGCACGAGCAGTACTTC.

The chain combines TRBV20-1 with TRBJ2-5; 9 bases line up with TRBD2. The junction had 8 bases not matched to a gene; V was cut back by 5 bases and J by 1 base. This CDR3 spans 15 amino acids. Germline V gives CDR1 DFQATT, CDR2 SNEGSKA (reference sequence). The DNA of the CDR3 is TGCAGTGCTCAGACTAGCGGAGGCTTCCAAGAGACCCAGTACTTC. This gives the protein CSAQTSGGFQETQYF.

The rearrangement uses TRBV3-1 and TRBJ1-2; D may be TRBD1 (5 bases). Germline CDR1 and CDR2: LGHDT and YNNKEL (reference sequence). The length of the CDR3 is 13 residues. The ends were cut back, 4 bases at V and 6 bases at J, with 12 bases in the middle. The CDR3 loop is CASSPRQLHGYTF. The CDR3 region has the DNA TGTGCCAGCAGCCCCCGACAGCTGCATGGCTACACCTTC.

The sample holds a few counts of this clonotype. The chain is built from TRBV12-3 or TRBV12-4 and TRBJ1-5; 8 bases map to TRBD1. V lost 2 bases to trimming and J lost 7 bases; unmatched junction nucleotides: 10. There are 16 residues in the CDR3. The CDR3 is CASSLTGQALGQPQHF. CDR3 nucleotide sequence: TGTGCCAGCAGTTTAACGGGACAGGCCTTGGGGCAGCCCCAGCATTTT.

As concerns this clonotype: At one end, the junction sequence differs from germline, possibly due to a read error. The chain has TRBV7-2 and TRBJ2-3; 10 nucleotides match TRBD2. The CDR3 runs to 16 residues. Per germline, CDR1 SGHTA and CDR2 FQGNSA. Here the CDR3 DNA reads TGTGCCAGCAACTTAGTTCCAGCGGGGGGGCAAGATACGCAGTATTTT. Translated, it gives CASNLVPAGGQDTQYF.

In this sample, this clonotype turned up a few times. This chain uses TRBV4-3 with TRBJ2-1; possibly TRBD1 for D (5 bases). The CDR3 runs to 15 residues. Germline-derived CDR1 and CDR2 are LGHNA and YSLEER. V was shortened by 0 bases and J by 4 bases, with 10 bases between the two germline ends. CDR3 DNA sequence: TGCGCCAGCAGCCAAGAAGGGCAGGGTTACAATGAGCAGTTCTTC. Translating gives CASSQEGQGYNEQFF.

The chain links TRBV10-3 to TRBJ1-1, with 7 nucleotides matching TRBD1. The CDR3 loop spans 15 amino acids. Germline values: CDR1 ENHRY, CDR2 SYGVKD. The ends lost 5 bases at V and 3 bases at J; junction bases unmatched: 9. CDR3 in amino acids: CAISSLDRDDTEAFF. CDR3 nucleotide sequence: TGTGCCATCAGTTCCCTCGACAGGGACGACACTGAAGCTTTCTTT.

This clonotype came up a few times. The chain has TRBV11-2 and TRBJ2-5; D call uncertain. Per germline, CDR1 SGHAT and CDR2 FQNNGV. This CDR3 comprises 12 residues. Trimming left V 0 bases short and J 6 bases short, with 5 bases between. CDR3 sequence: CASSLEVQTQYF. The CDR3 coding sequence is TGTGCCAGCAGCTTAGAGGTCCAGACCCAGTACTTC.

This clonotype occurred once. The V and J genes are TRBV28 and TRBJ2-5, with 7 nucleotides matching TRBD2. TRBJ2-1 explains the end of the DNA better; the J call may be wrong. This CDR3 is built from 15 residues. CDR1 is MDHEN, CDR2 SYDVKM, per germline. The CDR3 region has the DNA TGTGCCAGCATCACGGCCAGGTTTACAACGGGGGGGCAGTTCTTC. Amino acids: CASITARFTTGGQFF.

The chain recombines TRBV5-1 with TRBJ2-7, with 8 bases fitting TRBD1. V dropped 4 bases and J dropped 0; count of bases not matched to a gene: 9. CDR1 and CDR2 (germline): SGHRS, YFSETQ. CDR3 length: 16 amino acids. The CDR3 coding sequence is TGCGCCAGCAGCGGGGACGGACAGGGCCTCTCCTACGAGCAGTACTTC. Translating gives CASSGDGQGLSYEQYF.

This clonotype was detected only a few times. This chain joins TRBV9 and TRBJ1-1; D call uncertain. The CDR3 spans 13 residues. V dropped 2 bases and J dropped 1 base, with 6 bases sitting between them. CDR1 is SGDLS, CDR2 YYNGEE, per germline. CDR3 region: CASSVHANTEAFF. The DNA for the CDR3 is TGTGCCAGCAGCGTGCACGCGAACACTGAAGCTTTCTTT. Together with reference TRBV9 and TRBJ1-1, the CDR3 gives the full variable domain: DSGVTQTPKHLITATGQRVTLRCSPRSGDLSVYWYQQSLDQGLQFLIQYYNGEERAKGNILERFSAQQFPDLHSELNLSSLELGDSALYFCASSVHANTEAFFGQGTRLTVV.

The V gene is TRBV7-2, the J gene TRBJ2-1; 9 nucleotides agree with TRBD2. J was trimmed by 8 bases and V by 5 bases; bases with no gene match: 13. CDR3 length equals 16 residues. Germline CDR1 SGHTA, CDR2 FQGNSA. CDR3 bases: TGTGCCAGCAGCGCCCGGGTGGCGGGAGGGCTCGATGAGCAGTTCTTC. As protein: CASSARVAGGLDEQFF.

This chain uses TRBV10-2 with TRBJ1-5, with D unclear. V lost 3 bases and J lost 5, with 5 bases in between. Germline lookup yields CDR1 WSHSY and CDR2 SAAADI. This CDR3 is built from 12 residues. DNA for the CDR3: TGCGCCAGCAGTGATGGGGATCAGCCCCAGCATTTT. Its protein is CASSDGDQPQHF.

The V gene is TRBV18, the J gene TRBJ2-7; tentative D call: TRBD2 (6 bases). V was cut by 1 base and J by 2 bases, with 12 bases left in between. The CDR3 length is 15 residues. Germline V lookup: CDR1 KGHSH, CDR2 LQKENI. The CDR3 loop is CASSPRGEWTYEQYF. The CDR3, as DNA: TGTGCCAGCTCACCACGGGGGGAGTGGACCTACGAGCAGTACTTC.

In its sample, this clonotype was seen many times. The chain is built from TRBV29-1 and TRBJ2-1, with 8 positions matching TRBD2. V lost 4 bases, J lost 8 bases, and 4 bases stayed unmatched. The CDR3 runs to 12 residues. Germline V gene sequence: CDR1 SQVTM, CDR2 ANQGSEA. The CDR3 DNA reads as TGCAGCGTTGGATCAGCGGGAGATGAGCAGTTCTTC. Its translation: CSVGSAGDEQFF.

This clonotype has more than one count but fewer than ten. V is TRBV29-1 and J is TRBJ2-5; 8 nucleotides line up with TRBD1. Matching the DNA end better, TRBJ2-1 makes the J call doubtful. CDR3 length: 16 residues. In germline, CDR1 is SQVTM, CDR2 ANQGSEA. The CDR3 coding sequence is TGCAGCGTTGAAAGCATCGTGACAGGGGTCTACAATGAGCAGTTCTTC. Protein: CSVESIVTGVYNEQFF.

This clonotype was observed a handful of times. The genes are TRBV3-1 and TRBJ2-1; TRBD1 or TRBD2 may be the D gene (5 bases each). The closer fit of TRBJ2-5 to the DNA end suggests the J call may be wrong. The CDR3 totals 15 residues. The germline CDR1 and CDR2 sequences are LGHDT and YNNKEL (reference sequence). The CDR3 loop is CASSPRDPRQETQYF. DNA of the CDR3: TGTGCCAGCAGCCCCCGGGACCCTAGACAAGAGACCCAGTACTTC.

The chain links TRBV6-5 to TRBJ2-3; 11 positions agree with TRBD2. Germline CDR1 and CDR2: MNHEY and SVGAGI. Unmatched junction bases numbered 9, after V lost 4 bases and J lost 6 bases. CDR3 size: 16 residues. The CDR3 DNA reads as TGTGCCAGCAGTTCCCAACCTAGGACTAGCGGGGATACGCAGTATTTT. Translated: CASSSQPRTSGDTQYF.